This record concerns one T cell receptor beta chain sequence. This sample is part of a study of blood T cell repertoires in COVID-19. Trimming removed 3 bases at V and 1 base at J, with 10 bases between. Looked up from germline, CDR1 is SGHTA and CDR2 is FQGNSA. The CDR3 has 14 amino acids. Here immunoSEQ multiplex PCR was the method, and the copy in TCRdb shows in-frame clones only, minus some. The table records some 190,000 clones, approximately 84% of them present only once. The sequence was obtained from a woman of 80 years or more with acute or convalescent COVID-19. The gene calls are TRBV7-2 and TRBJ2-7; possible D gene TRBD2, 6 bases. Sequenced input: peripheral blood. CDR3 DNA: TGTGCCAGCAGCTTGGGCCTAGCGTCCTACGAGCAGTACTTC. This translates into CASSLGLASYEQYF.